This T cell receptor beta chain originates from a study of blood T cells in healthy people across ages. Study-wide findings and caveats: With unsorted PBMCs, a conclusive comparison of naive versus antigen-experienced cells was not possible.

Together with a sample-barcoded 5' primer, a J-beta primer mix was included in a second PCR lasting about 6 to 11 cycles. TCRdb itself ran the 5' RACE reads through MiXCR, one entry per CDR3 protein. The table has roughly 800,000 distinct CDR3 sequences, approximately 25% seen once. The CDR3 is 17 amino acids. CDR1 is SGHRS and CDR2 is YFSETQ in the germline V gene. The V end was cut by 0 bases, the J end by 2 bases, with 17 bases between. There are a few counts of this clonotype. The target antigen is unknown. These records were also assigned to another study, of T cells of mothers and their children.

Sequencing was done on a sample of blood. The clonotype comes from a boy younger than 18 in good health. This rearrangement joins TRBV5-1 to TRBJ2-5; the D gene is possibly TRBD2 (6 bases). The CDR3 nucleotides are TGCGCCAGCAGCTTGGGCCGGAGGGGAGGTGTTCAAGAGACCCAGTACTTC. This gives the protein CASSLGRRGGVQETQYF.